Listed below are T cell receptor beta chains from one sample, sequenced in a study of blood T cell repertoires in COVID-19. Assay used: immunoSEQ multiplex PCR; TCRdb lists only in-frame clones, some missing. The repertoire has around 300,000 clones, approximately 85% of them found once; the top ten carry roughly 7.8%. The specimen was peripheral blood. All receptors come from a human donor in a cohort sampled during active COVID-19. CDR3s include the opening cysteine and the closing phenylalanine or tryptophan. The D gene is left open where the match is weak. Expanded clones get a size class; other rows say once, few or many, or leave the size out.

NA	TRBV3-1/TRBV3-2	TRBJ1-2	NA	TGTGCCAGCAGCCAACCGGGACAACAATATGGCTACACCTTC	CASSQPGQQYGYTF
NA	TRBV7-2	TRBJ2-7	NA	TGTGCCAGCGAGGGTGGGAACTCCTACGAGCAGTACTTC	CASEGGNSYEQYF
NA	TRBV29-1	TRBJ1-2	TRBD1	TGCAGCGTCCTGACAGGGGGCTATGGCTACACCTTC	CSVLTGGYGYTF
NA	TRBV4-2	TRBJ1-2	TRBD1	TGTGCCAGCAGGGACAGGGATAACTATGGCTACACCTTC	CASRDRDNYGYTF
NA	TRBV7-4	TRBJ2-3	TRBD2	TGTGCCAGCAGCTTAGTCCCCCAGCGGGGTACCACAGATACGCAGTATTTT	CASSLVPQRGTTDTQYF
NA	TRBV3-1/TRBV3-2	TRBJ2-5	TRBD2	TGTGCCAGCAGCCACAGCGGGAGGGGAGAGACCCAGTACTTC	CASSHSGRGETQYF
once	TRBV24-1	TRBJ1-2	TRBD1	TGTGCCACCAGTGATTTGCCAGGGGGTGAGGGCTACACCTTC	CATSDLPGGEGYTF
NA	TRBV15	TRBJ2-1	TRBD1	TGTGCCACCAGCAGAGGGGGGACAGCGAATGAGCAGTTCTTC	CATSRGGTANEQFF
NA	TRBV3-1/TRBV3-2	TRBJ2-7	NA	TGTGCCAGCAGCCAAGGGACCTCGGGGGAGCAGTACTTC	CASSQGTSGEQYF
NA	TRBV25-1	TRBJ1-1	TRBD1	TGTGCCAGCAAGGAGTCAGGGGGATCCACTGAAGCTTTCTTT	CASKESGGSTEAFF
NA	TRBV10-1	TRBJ1-2	NA	TGCGCCAGCAGTGACACAGGGCTCCGTGGCTACACCTTC	CASSDTGLRGYTF
NA	TRBV7-9	TRBJ1-5	TRBD1	TGTGCCAGCAGCTTCGAAGGGGGCCAGCCCCAGCATTTT	CASSFEGGQPQHF
NA	TRBV2	TRBJ2-6	NA	TGTGCCAGAGAGACGGAGGCCTCTGGGGCCAACGTCCTGACTTTC	CARETEASGANVLTF
NA	TRBV9	TRBJ2-1	NA	TGTGCCAGCAGCGTAGAACGGAGAAACAATGAGCAGTTCTTC	CASSVERRNNEQFF
NA	TRBV27	TRBJ2-7	NA	TGTGCCAGCAGAGGGGGCTACGAGCAGTACTTC	CASRGGYEQYF
NA	TRBV19	TRBJ1-1	NA	TGTGCCAGTAGTATTAGAGGGAACACTGAAGCTTTCTTT	CASSIRGNTEAFF
NA	TRBV21-1	TRBJ1-1	NA	TGTGCCAGCAGCAAACGTGGAATTCAGAGGGGGACGAACTATAACACTGAAGCTTTCTTT	CASSKRGIQRGTNYNTEAFF
NA	TRBV27	TRBJ1-6	NA	TGTGCCAGCAGCGCGCCCAATTCACCCCTCCACTTT	CASSAPNSPLHF
NA	TRBV7-9	TRBJ1-1	NA	TGTGCCAGCAGCTTAGGTACAAAAGCTTTCTTT	CASSLGTKAFF
NA	TRBV30	TRBJ2-7	NA	TGTGCCTGGAGTGTACCAGGCAGACCCTACGAGCAGTACTTC	CAWSVPGRPYEQYF
NA	TRBV5-1	TRBJ1-1	NA	TGCGCCAGCAGTTCCAACTCGGGGAGGCACACTGAAGCTTTCTTT	CASSSNSGRHTEAFF
NA	TRBV3-1/TRBV3-2	TRBJ2-2	TRBD1	TGTGCCAGCAGCCCTAGGGACAGGGGCACCGGGGAGCTGTTTTTT	CASSPRDRGTGELFF
NA	TRBV6-5	TRBJ1-5	NA	TGTGCCAGCAGTTACGGTCCGGAGGGGTCAGGACAGCCCCAGCATTTT	CASSYGPEGSGQPQHF
NA	TRBV30	TRBJ1-4	TRBD1	TGTGCCCTGGGACAGGGAAATGAAAAACTGTTTTTT	CALGQGNEKLFF
NA	TRBV6-5	TRBJ2-1	NA	TGTGCCAGCAGTATTAGGGGGTCTTCGGGCAATGAGCAGTTCTTC	CASSIRGSSGNEQFF
NA	TRBV6-1	TRBJ1-2	NA	TGTGCCAGCAGTGAAAACGTTTTGCGTGCGCAGGGCTATGGCTACACCTTC	CASSENVLRAQGYGYTF
NA	TRBV6-5	TRBJ1-6	NA	TGTGCCAGCAGTTCAGGGGCGAGCTCCTATAATTCACCCCTCCACTTT	CASSSGASSYNSPLHF
once	TRBV27	TRBJ1-1	NA	TGTGCCAGCAGTTTAGGGCCAGGGGCGCTGAACACTGAAGCTTTCTTT	CASSLGPGALNTEAFF
NA	TRBV13	TRBJ2-6	NA	TGTGCCAGCAGCTTAGGCCTGGACATATCTGGGGCCAACGTCCTGACTTTC	CASSLGLDISGANVLTF
NA	TRBV19	TRBJ1-5	NA	TGTGCCAGTAGTTTACAGGGATCCCCCGATAGCAATCAGCCCCAGCATTTT	CASSLQGSPDSNQPQHF
once	TRBV2	TRBJ2-6	TRBD1	TGTGCCAGCAAAAGGGACAGGGACTCTGGGGCCAACGTCCTGACTTTC	CASKRDRDSGANVLTF
few	TRBV4-2	TRBJ2-7	NA	TGTGCCAGCAGCCAAGATACGACAGGTCGCAACGAGCAGTACTTC	CASSQDTTGRNEQYF
NA	TRBV3-1/TRBV3-2	TRBJ1-2	TRBD1	TGTGCCAGCAGCTTTGGACAGGCCTCCGTCTATGGCTACACCTTC	CASSFGQASVYGYTF
few	TRBV6-5	TRBJ2-7	TRBD1	TGTGCCAGCAGTTCCGGGACAGTCTCCGAGCAGTACTTC	CASSSGTVSEQYF
NA	TRBV9	TRBJ2-1	NA	TGTGCCAGCAGCGTAGATGCTAGCCCTCGCAATGAGCAGTTCTTC	CASSVDASPRNEQFF
few	TRBV5-4	TRBJ1-1	TRBD1	TGTGCCAGCAGCTCCGGGGGAGGACAGGGGCCGCTGGGCACTGAAGCTTTCTTT	CASSSGGGQGPLGTEAFF
NA	TRBV18	TRBJ1-1	TRBD1	TGTGCCAGCTCATTAATTGGACAGGCCAACACTGAAGCTTTCTTT	CASSLIGQANTEAFF
NA	TRBV7-2	TRBJ2-5	NA	TGTGCCAGCAGCCGGGACAACCAAGAGACCCAGTACTTC	CASSRDNQETQYF
NA	TRBV9	TRBJ1-2	TRBD1	TGTGCCAGCAGCGTAGGGGGACAGGGGCGACCGGGGGATGGCTACACCTTC	CASSVGGQGRPGDGYTF
NA	TRBV7-6	TRBJ2-1	NA	TGTGCCAGCAGCTTAGCCATTGAGCAGTTCTTC	CASSLAIEQFF
NA	TRBV7-9	TRBJ1-2	NA	TGTGCCAGCAGTCGCCCGAGCGCTGGCTATGGCTACACCTTC	CASSRPSAGYGYTF
NA	TRBV9	TRBJ2-7	NA	TGTGCCAGCAGCGTAGATGGGACACCCGACGGGCAGTACTTC	CASSVDGTPDGQYF
once	TRBV20-1	TRBJ2-3	NA	TGCAGTGCTAGTCAGAAAGTCGGGGCAGATACGCAGTATTTT	CSASQKVGADTQYF
NA	TRBV5-1	TRBJ1-5	NA	TGCGCCAGCAGCTTCGGTCCGGACCAGGGTCAGCCCCAGCATTTT	CASSFGPDQGQPQHF
NA	TRBV6-4	TRBJ2-2	TRBD2	TGTGCCAGCAGGTCTAGCGGGGGCCTTATACGGGAGCTGTTTTTT	CASRSSGGLIRELFF
NA	TRBV10-2	TRBJ2-7	TRBD1	TGTGCCAGCAGGAGGGGACAGGGGGCGTCCTACGAGCAGTACTTC	CASRRGQGASYEQYF
NA	TRBV29-1	TRBJ2-1	TRBD1	TGCAGCGTGGGACAGGGTTTGTATGAGCAGTTCTTC	CSVGQGLYEQFF